This TCR beta chain is drawn from a study of blood T cell repertoires in COVID-19. Measured with immunoSEQ multiplex PCR; TCRdb has only the in-frame clones, and not every one. The sample yields hundreds of thousands of clones, roughly 90% seen once. Deletions cut 0 bases from V and 4 bases from J, with 13 bases between. Germline values: CDR1 SGHAT, CDR2 FQNNGV. The CDR3 runs 15 residues. Sequences were obtained from peripheral blood. The receptor's source is a woman under 40 with active or convalescent COVID-19. The gene calls are TRBV11-2 and TRBJ2-7; a possible D gene is TRBD2 (6 bases). CDR3 nucleotide sequence: TGTGCCAGCAGCTTAGATTTCGGCGGGACTTACGAGCAGTACTTC. Translating gives CASSLDFGGTYEQYF.